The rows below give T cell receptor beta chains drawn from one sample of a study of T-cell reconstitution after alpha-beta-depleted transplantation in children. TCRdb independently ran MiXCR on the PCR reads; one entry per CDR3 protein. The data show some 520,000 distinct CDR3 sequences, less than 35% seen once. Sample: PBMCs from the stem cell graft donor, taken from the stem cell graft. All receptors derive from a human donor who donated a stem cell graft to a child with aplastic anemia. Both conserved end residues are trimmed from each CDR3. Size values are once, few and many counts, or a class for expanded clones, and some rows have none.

CDR3 protein: ASSMGTGHGYT
clone size: NA
V gene: TRBV5-4

CDR3 protein: ASSNGDRLMKELF
clone size: NA
V gene: TRBV6-1

CDR3 protein: ASSTGIGGEKLF
clone size: few
V gene: TRBV6-1

CDR3 protein: ASSPPTSGSYYEQY
clone size: few
V gene: TRBV18

CDR3 protein: ASSSLEGRDRDTQY
clone size: NA
V gene: TRBV12-3/TRBV12-4

CDR3 protein: ASSSIGTSGSYNEQF
clone size: once
V gene: TRBV27

CDR3 protein: SAREGTGANYGYT
clone size: NA
V gene: TRBV20-1

CDR3 protein: ASRGSLEAF
clone size: NA
V gene: TRBV10-2

CDR3 protein: ASSPGQVHEQF
clone size: few
V gene: TRBV6-1

CDR3 protein: ASSPLEEGTGELF
clone size: NA
V gene: TRBV5-1

CDR3 protein: AISDLAAPQETQY
clone size: few
V gene: TRBV10-3

CDR3 protein: ASSGDAVSLGRNQPQH
clone size: few
V gene: TRBV6-1

CDR3 protein: ASSLQYSADTQY
clone size: few
V gene: TRBV27

CDR3 protein: ASSYPVIGSYNEQF
clone size: NA
V gene: TRBV5-1

CDR3 protein: ASSAPTGALGTDTQY
clone size: NA
V gene: TRBV6-1

CDR3 protein: SARDHREVRGYT
clone size: NA
V gene: TRBV20-1

CDR3 protein: ASSRKAGGAGARDTQY
clone size: NA
V gene: TRBV11-2

CDR3 protein: ATSRVGEPYNEQF
clone size: NA
V gene: TRBV15

CDR3 protein: ASSSSGWTTEAF
clone size: NA
V gene: TRBV27

CDR3 protein: SVEGEGLETQY
clone size: NA
V gene: TRBV29-1

CDR3 protein: ASSSHRGNQPQH
clone size: NA
V gene: TRBV7-8

CDR3 protein: ASSPEPGQGNEQY
clone size: few
V gene: TRBV5-1

CDR3 protein: ASSLNNPMNTEAF
clone size: few
V gene: TRBV5-5

CDR3 protein: ASSPGRGSQPQH
clone size: NA
V gene: TRBV7-2

CDR3 protein: SVWTGGNQPQH
clone size: once
V gene: TRBV29-1

CDR3 protein: ASSQDHLAHEQY
clone size: NA
V gene: TRBV3-1

CDR3 protein: ASSASGRAPYEQY
clone size: few
V gene: TRBV9

CDR3 protein: ASSTSSPGQGGQTQY
clone size: NA
V gene: TRBV4-3

CDR3 protein: ASSESGVGAGELF
clone size: few
V gene: TRBV7-7

CDR3 protein: ASSAPIGQTNSGNTIY
clone size: NA
V gene: TRBV6-1

CDR3 protein: ASRRPTGTEAF
clone size: NA
V gene: TRBV6-1

CDR3 protein: ASSRRRASYNEQF
clone size: NA
V gene: TRBV7-2

CDR3 protein: SASSSDYEQY
clone size: NA
V gene: TRBV20-1

CDR3 protein: SARQLAGVEQF
clone size: few
V gene: TRBV20-1

CDR3 protein: ASSLGGTANNEQF
clone size: NA
V gene: TRBV7-9

CDR3 protein: ASSSADSTYEQY
clone size: once
V gene: TRBV28

CDR3 protein: ASSESHSPLH
clone size: NA
V gene: TRBV6-2/TRBV6-3

CDR3 protein: ASTLTGPGEKLF
clone size: few
V gene: TRBV7-2

CDR3 protein: ASSQETSGSADTQY
clone size: NA
V gene: TRBV4-2

CDR3 protein: ASQGAWTDTQY
clone size: NA
V gene: TRBV6-1

CDR3 protein: ASSQRLAGGRNEQF
clone size: few
V gene: TRBV3-1

CDR3 protein: ASSLTGRFGETQY
clone size: many
V gene: TRBV12-3/TRBV12-4

CDR3 protein: ASSGEDNQAF
clone size: NA
V gene: TRBV2

CDR3 protein: SAIPLWGVGQKETQY
clone size: NA
V gene: TRBV20-1

CDR3 protein: ASSPMGLAHQPQH
clone size: NA
V gene: TRBV18

CDR3 protein: ASSYGGRTNTGELF
clone size: once
V gene: TRBV6-2/TRBV6-3

CDR3 protein: ASSRLGTGANEQF
clone size: NA
V gene: TRBV5-1

CDR3 protein: SAVPGQGADEQF
clone size: few
V gene: TRBV20-1

CDR3 protein: ASSLAPTSGVPGTQY
clone size: NA
V gene: TRBV7-2